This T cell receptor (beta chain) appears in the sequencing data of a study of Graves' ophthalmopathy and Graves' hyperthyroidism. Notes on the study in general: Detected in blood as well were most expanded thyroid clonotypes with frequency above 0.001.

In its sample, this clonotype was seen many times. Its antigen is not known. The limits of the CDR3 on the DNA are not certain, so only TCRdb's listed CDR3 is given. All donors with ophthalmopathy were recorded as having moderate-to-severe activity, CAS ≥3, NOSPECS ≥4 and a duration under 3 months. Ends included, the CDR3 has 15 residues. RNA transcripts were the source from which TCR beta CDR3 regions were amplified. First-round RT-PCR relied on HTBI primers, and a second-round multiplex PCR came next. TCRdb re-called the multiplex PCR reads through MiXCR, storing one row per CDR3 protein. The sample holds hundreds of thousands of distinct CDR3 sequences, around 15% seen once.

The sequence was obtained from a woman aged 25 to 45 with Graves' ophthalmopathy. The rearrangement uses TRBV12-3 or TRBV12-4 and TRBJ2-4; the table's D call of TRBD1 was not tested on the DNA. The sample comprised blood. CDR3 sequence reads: CASSFGAGPVNIKYF.